Detailed here is one T cell receptor (beta chain). What it binds is not known. These data are taken from a study of OX40 agonist ivuxolimab in advanced cancers. Measured with immunoSEQ multiplex PCR; TCRdb has only the in-frame clones, and not every one. In the table there are about 79,000 clones, around 90% of which are singletons. The J segment lost 11 bases and the V segment lost 7 bases, leaving 17 bases of the junction unmatched. The CDR3 contains 15 residues. Germline lookup yields CDR1 SEHNR and CDR2 FQNEAQ (reference sequence). Study-level results: CD4+ and CD8+ blood T cells expanded clonally by week 6 at 0.1 to 3.0 mg/kg.

V gene TRBV7-9 combines with J gene TRBJ1-1; the match to TRBD1 covers 9 bases. Specimen: CD4+ or CD8+ T cells sorted from blood, collected in a trial of the OX40 agonist ivuxolimab. This sequence was found in an adult with an advanced solid tumor such as melanoma, head and neck, liver or kidney cancer. The CDR3 DNA sequence: TGTGCCAGCAAGACCGACGCAAGGACAGGGGATGGGGCTTTCTTT. It translates to CASKTDARTGDGAFF.